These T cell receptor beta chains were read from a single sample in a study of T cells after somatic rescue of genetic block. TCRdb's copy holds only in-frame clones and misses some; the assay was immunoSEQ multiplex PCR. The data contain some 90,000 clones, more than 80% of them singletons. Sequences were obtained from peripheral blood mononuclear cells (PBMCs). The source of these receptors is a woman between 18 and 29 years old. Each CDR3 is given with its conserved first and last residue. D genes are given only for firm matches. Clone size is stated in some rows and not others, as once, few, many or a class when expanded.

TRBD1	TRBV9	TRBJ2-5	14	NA	CASSVGTGQETQYF	TGTGCCAGCAGCGTAGGGACAGGCCAAGAGACCCAGTACTTC
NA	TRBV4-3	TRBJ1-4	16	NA	CASSHRPGGALEKLFF	TGCGCCAGCAGCCACCGGCCGGGGGGTGCTCTAGAAAAACTGTTTTTT
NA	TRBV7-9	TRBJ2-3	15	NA	CASSLGQAEVDTQYF	TGTGCCAGCAGCTTAGGCCAGGCAGAGGTAGATACGCAGTATTTT
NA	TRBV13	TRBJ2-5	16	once	CASGPRHGGDQETQYF	TGTGCCAGCGGACCCCGACACGGGGGCGACCAAGAGACCCAGTACTTC
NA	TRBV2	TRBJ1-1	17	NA	CASSDHQDFLMNTEAFF	TGTGCCAGCAGCGACCACCAGGACTTTCTTATGAACACTGAAGCTTTCTTT
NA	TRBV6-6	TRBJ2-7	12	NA	CAIAPDAYEQYF	TGTGCCATCGCACCGGATGCCTACGAGCAGTACTTC
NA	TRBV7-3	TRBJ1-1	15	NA	CASSLIRGGRVEAFF	TGTGCCAGCAGCTTAATACGGGGTGGACGGGTTGAAGCTTTCTTT
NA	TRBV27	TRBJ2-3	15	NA	CASSLFSFSTDTQYF	TGTGCCAGCAGTTTATTTTCGTTTAGCACAGATACGCAGTATTTT
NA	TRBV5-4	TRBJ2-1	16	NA	CASSLLGANSYNEQFF	TGTGCCAGCAGCTTACTGGGAGCCAACTCCTACAATGAGCAGTTCTTC
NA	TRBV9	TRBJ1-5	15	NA	CASSVGTGSNQPQHF	TGTGCCAGCAGCGTAGGAACAGGGAGCAATCAGCCCCAGCATTTT
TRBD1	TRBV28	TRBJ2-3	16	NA	CASSPRDRVGPDTQYF	TGTGCCAGCAGTCCCAGGGACAGGGTGGGCCCAGATACGCAGTATTTT
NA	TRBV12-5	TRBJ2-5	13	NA	CASGFGVRETQYF	TGTGCTAGTGGTTTCGGGGTTCGAGAGACCCAGTACTTC
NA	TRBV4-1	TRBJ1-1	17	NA	CASSQIFRGVMNTEAFF	TGCGCCAGCAGCCAGATCTTCCGGGGGGTGATGAACACTGAAGCTTTCTTT
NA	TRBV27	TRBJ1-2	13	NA	CASSSLGGTGYTF	TGTGCCAGCAGTTCCCTCGGGGGGACTGGCTACACCTTC
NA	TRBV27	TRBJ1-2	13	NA	CASSLAGDYGYTF	TGTGCCAGCAGTTTGGCCGGCGACTATGGCTACACCTTC
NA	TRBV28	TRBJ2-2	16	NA	CASIPGNYANTGELFF	TGTGCCAGCATCCCCGGGAACTACGCGAACACCGGGGAGCTGTTTTTT
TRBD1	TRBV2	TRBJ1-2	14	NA	CASSRQGANYGYTF	TGTGCCAGCAGTAGACAGGGGGCGAACTATGGCTACACCTTC
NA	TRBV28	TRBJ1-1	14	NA	CASSFFMTVTEAFF	TGTGCCAGCAGCTTCTTTATGACAGTCACTGAAGCTTTCTTT
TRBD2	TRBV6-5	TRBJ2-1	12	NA	CASSGGGNEQFF	TGTGCCAGCAGTGGGGGGGGAAATGAGCAGTTCTTC
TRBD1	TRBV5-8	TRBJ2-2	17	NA	CASSRTGTGMDTGELFF	TGTGCCAGCAGCCGCACCGGGACAGGGATGGACACCGGGGAGCTGTTTTTT
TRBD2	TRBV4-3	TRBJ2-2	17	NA	CASSQDFASGISGELFF	TGCGCCAGCAGCCAAGATTTCGCTAGCGGGATATCCGGGGAGCTGTTTTTT
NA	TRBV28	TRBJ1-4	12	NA	CASSPGQLGLFF	TGTGCCAGCAGTCCCGGACAGTTGGGGTTGTTTTTT
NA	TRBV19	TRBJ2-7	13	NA	CASMRRGRREQYF	TGTGCCAGTATGAGGCGGGGCCGGAGGGAGCAGTACTTC
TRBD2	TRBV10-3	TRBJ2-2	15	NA	CAIGLAGGGTGELFF	TGTGCCATCGGACTAGCGGGAGGGGGCACCGGGGAGCTGTTTTTT
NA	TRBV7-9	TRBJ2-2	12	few	CASSYLTGELFF	TGTGCCAGCAGCTACTTGACCGGGGAGCTGTTTTTT
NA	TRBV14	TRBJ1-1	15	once	CASSLIAQGHTEAFF	TGTGCCAGCAGCCTAATCGCACAGGGACACACTGAAGCTTTCTTT
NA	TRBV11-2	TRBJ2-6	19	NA	CASSLVWRHLSSGANVLTF	TGTGCCAGCAGCTTAGTGTGGAGACACCTAAGCTCTGGGGCCAACGTCCTGACTTTC
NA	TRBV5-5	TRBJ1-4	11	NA	CASASVEKLFF	TGTGCCAGCGCGTCGGTTGAAAAACTGTTTTTT
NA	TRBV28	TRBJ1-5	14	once	CASTPSRVNQPQHF	TGTGCCAGCACCCCTAGCAGGGTCAATCAGCCCCAGCATTTT
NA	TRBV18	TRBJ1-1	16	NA	CASSGTGIMFDTEAFF	TGTGCCAGCTCAGGCACAGGGATTATGTTCGACACTGAAGCTTTCTTT
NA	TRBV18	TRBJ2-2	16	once	CASSQGQLDLTGELFF	TGTGCCAGCTCACAGGGGCAACTGGACCTCACCGGGGAGCTGTTTTTT